The source of this TCR beta chain is a study of T cell responses to AZD1222 COVID-19 vaccine. The study, taken as a whole, reports: The CD4 TCRs associated with vaccination extended across spike and predominated at 160-218 and 743-854. Per reports, nearly half of all spike-specific TCRs target regions that are unmutated in variants. Seropositive AZD1222 recipients at baseline numbered only five or six.

The repertoire was sequenced with immunoSEQ multiplex PCR; TCRdb's copy has only in-frame clones and lacks some. The table lists tens of thousands of clones, around 85% of them singletons, with around 28% in the top ten. Germline values: CDR1 SGDLS, CDR2 YYNGEE. Trimming cost V 5 bases and J 4 bases, with 12 bases left between them. The CDR3 has 13 residues. Regarding this clone: The antigen remains unidentified.

The sequencing here drew on peripheral blood, taken 28 days after the second AZD1222 dose. The rearrangement uses TRBV9 and TRBJ1-1, with D possibly matching TRBD1 (6 bases). This TCR derives from an adult who received the AZD1222 COVID-19 vaccine. The CDR3 DNA reads as TGTGCCAGCAGTCCCCAGGGGAGCACTGAAGCTTTCTTT. Encoded protein: CASSPQGSTEAFF.